This T cell receptor beta chain was found in a study of T cells after yellow fever vaccination. This clonotype was seen only a few times. This CDR3 is built from 14 residues. From germline, CDR1 is LNHDA and CDR2 SQIVND (reference sequence). Trimming removed 7 bases from V and 6 bases from J, with 19 bases in between. TCRdb called the 5' RACE reads again in MiXCR, with one record for every CDR3 protein. The repertoire consists of some 500,000 distinct CDR3 sequences, with approximately 12% occurring once and the leading ten covering over 12%. V gene TRBV19 combines with J gene TRBJ2-7, with D maybe TRBD2 (7 bases). The source is a man aged 25 to 40 who received the YFV17D yellow fever vaccine. The sample was PBMCs, taken on the day of the yellow fever booster vaccination. The CDR3 sequence: CASKTGTGGGEQYF. In nucleotides, the CDR3 is TGTGCCAGTAAAACAGGGACGGGAGGAGGCGAGCAGTACTTC.